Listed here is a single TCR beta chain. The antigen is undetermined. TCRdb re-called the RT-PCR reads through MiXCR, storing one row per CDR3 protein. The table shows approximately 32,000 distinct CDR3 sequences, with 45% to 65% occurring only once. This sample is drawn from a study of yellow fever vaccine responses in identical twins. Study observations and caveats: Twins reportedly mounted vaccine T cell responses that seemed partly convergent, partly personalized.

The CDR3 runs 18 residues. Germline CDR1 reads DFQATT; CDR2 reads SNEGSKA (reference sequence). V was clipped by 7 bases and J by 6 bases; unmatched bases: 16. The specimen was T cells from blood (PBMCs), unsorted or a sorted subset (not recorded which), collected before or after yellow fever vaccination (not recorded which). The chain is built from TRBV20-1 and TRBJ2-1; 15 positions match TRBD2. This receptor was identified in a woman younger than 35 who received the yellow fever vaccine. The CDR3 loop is CSGTGTSGRRGWGNEQFF. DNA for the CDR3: TGCAGTGGTACCGGGACTAGCGGGAGGCGGGGTTGGGGCAATGAGCAGTTCTTC.